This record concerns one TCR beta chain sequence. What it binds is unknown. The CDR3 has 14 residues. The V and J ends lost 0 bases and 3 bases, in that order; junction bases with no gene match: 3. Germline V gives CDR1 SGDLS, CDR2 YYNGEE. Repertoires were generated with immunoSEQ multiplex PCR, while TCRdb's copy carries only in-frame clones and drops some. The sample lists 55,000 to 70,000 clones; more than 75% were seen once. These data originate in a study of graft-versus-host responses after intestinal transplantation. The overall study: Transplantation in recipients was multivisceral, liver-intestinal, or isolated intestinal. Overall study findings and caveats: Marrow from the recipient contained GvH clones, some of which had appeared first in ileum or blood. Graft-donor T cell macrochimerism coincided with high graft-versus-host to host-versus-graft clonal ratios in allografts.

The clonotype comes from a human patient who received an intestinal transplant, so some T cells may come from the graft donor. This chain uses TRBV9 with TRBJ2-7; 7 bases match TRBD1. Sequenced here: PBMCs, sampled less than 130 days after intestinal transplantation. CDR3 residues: CASSVGGTVYEQYF. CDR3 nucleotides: TGTGCCAGCAGCGTAGGAGGGACAGTCTACGAGCAGTACTTC.